Listed below are T cell receptor beta chains from one sample, sequenced in a study of shared clonotypes between healthy human individuals. Using immunoSEQ multiplex PCR, the repertoire was profiled, and TCRdb retains in-frame clones only, with some absent. Of roughly 2.1 million clones listed, roughly 91% are singletons. The source material was naive CD8+ T cells from PBMCs. All receptors derive from a man aged 18 to 29 in good health. Some clones in this sample may be carry-over from other donors' samples. Both conserved end residues are part of each CDR3. D genes are given only for firm matches. Clone size appears in some rows only: once, few, many, or a class for an expanded clone.

j_call | d_call | clone_size | v_call | cdr3_nt | cdr3_aa
TRBJ2-1 | TRBD2 | - | TRBV18 | TGTGCCAGCTCACATAACTGGCGGGAGATTGGAAATAATGAGCAGTTCTTC | CASSHNWREIGNNEQFF
TRBJ1-1 | - | few | TRBV29-1 | TGCAGCGTTGAATGGGGTGAAGCTTTCTTT | CSVEWGEAFF
TRBJ2-1 | - | - | TRBV11-3 | TGTGCCAGCAGCCAAGACCCTAGACCCTACAATGAGCAGTTCTTC | CASSQDPRPYNEQFF
TRBJ2-3 | TRBD1 | - | TRBV4-2 | TGTGCCAGCAGCCAAGATCGTCCGGGACAGGTCACAGATACGCAGTATTTT | CASSQDRPGQVTDTQYF
TRBJ1-1 | TRBD1 | - | TRBV11-2 | TGTGCCAGCAGCTCCCAAGAATGGGGGGACAGCCAGAACACTGAAGCTTTCTTT | CASSSQEWGDSQNTEAFF
TRBJ2-1 | - | - | TRBV20-1 | TGCAGTGCGGGCTTTGGCGTTGAGCAGTTCTTC | CSAGFGVEQFF
TRBJ2-7 | - | once | TRBV7-9 | TGTGCCAGCAGCTTAGGGAAGGGGGGCGAGCAGTACTTC | CASSLGKGGEQYF
TRBJ2-7 | TRBD2 | - | TRBV27 | TGTGCCAGCAGTTTAGGACTAGCGAACGAGCAGTACTTC | CASSLGLANEQYF
TRBJ2-7 | - | - | TRBV6-1 | TGTGCCAGCAGTGAAAGTGAGGGGTGGACCTACGAGCAGTACTTC | CASSESEGWTYEQYF
TRBJ2-1 | - | - | TRBV6-6 | TGTGCCAGCAGTTATTTCAGGGGCGATGAGCAGTTCTTC | CASSYFRGDEQFF
TRBJ2-3 | - | - | TRBV28 | TGTGCCAGCAGTTTATGGGGCCGTAGCACAGATACGCAGTATTTT | CASSLWGRSTDTQYF
TRBJ2-5 | - | - | TRBV7-9 | TGTGCCAGCACCTCCTTGAGGGAGACCCAGTACTTC | CASTSLRETQYF
TRBJ2-7 | - | - | TRBV27 | TGTGCCAGCATAGGACTACAGGACCCCTACGAGCAGTACTTC | CASIGLQDPYEQYF
TRBJ1-2 | - | - | TRBV29-1 | TGCAGCGTTGAAGGAGCAGATGGCTACACCTTC | CSVEGADGYTF
TRBJ2-2 | - | - | TRBV27 | TGTGCCAGCAGTCCCCGGGGAGGGGGCCTCTACGGGGAGCTGTTTTTT | CASSPRGGGLYGELFF
TRBJ1-1 | - | - | TRBV5-1 | TGCGCCAGCAGCCCGGACCCAGAGGGGAACACTGAAGCTTTCTTT | CASSPDPEGNTEAFF
TRBJ2-2 | - | - | TRBV19 | TGTGCCAGTAAGGTAGACTACACCGGGGAGCTGTTTTTT | CASKVDYTGELFF
TRBJ2-3 | - | - | TRBV7-9 | TGTGCCAGCAGCTTGGGTAGGGCAGATACGCAGTATTTT | CASSLGRADTQYF
TRBJ2-7 | - | - | TRBV7-6 | TGTGCCAGCAGCTTTACAGGGACCTACGAGCAGTACTTC | CASSFTGTYEQYF
TRBJ2-6 | - | - | TRBV27 | TGTGCCAGCAGTTTATCCAGCGGTGTGTTTTCTGGGGCCAACGTCCTGACTTTC | CASSLSSGVFSGANVLTF
TRBJ2-1 | TRBD2 | - | TRBV7-8 | TGTGCCAGCAGCCCTCTCCTTAGCGGGGGGAATGAGCAGTTCTTC | CASSPLLSGGNEQFF
TRBJ1-1 | - | few | TRBV28 | TGTGCCAGCAGTGGGGGGCTGGCGACTGAAGCTTTCTTT | CASSGGLATEAFF
TRBJ1-2 | - | few | TRBV7-9 | TGTGCCAGCAGCCACGGGACGCTTAACTATGGCTACACCTTC | CASSHGTLNYGYTF
TRBJ2-1 | - | - | TRBV29-1 | TGCAGCGCCACGGGACCGTTTGACAATGAGCAGTTCTTC | CSATGPFDNEQFF
TRBJ2-1 | TRBD2 | - | TRBV29-1 | TGCAGCGTTGAAGAATACCCTTGGGGGGAGGGACACAATGAGCAGTTCTTC | CSVEEYPWGEGHNEQFF
TRBJ2-2 | - | few | TRBV30 | TGTGCCTGGGACACCGGGGAGCTGTTTTTT | CAWDTGELFF
TRBJ2-5 | - | - | TRBV5-6 | TGTGCCAGCAGCTTGTTGTGGGGGCTAGAGACCCAGTACTTC | CASSLLWGLETQYF
TRBJ2-3 | - | - | TRBV11-2 | TGTGCCAGCAGCTTTAGACAGTCTAGCACAGATACGCAGTATTTT | CASSFRQSSTDTQYF
TRBJ2-3 | - | - | TRBV9 | TGTGCCAGCAGCGCCCAGGGAGATACGCAGTATTTT | CASSAQGDTQYF
TRBJ1-5 | - | - | TRBV27 | TGTGCCAGCAGTTTAAAAGGGTATCAGCCCCAGCATTTT | CASSLKGYQPQHF
TRBJ2-1 | TRBD2 | - | TRBV5-4 | TGTGCCACCGGCGGGGGGACCTCGGTCTTC | CATGGGTSVF
TRBJ2-7 | TRBD1 | once | TRBV27 | TGTGCCAGCAGTTTTCGGACAGGGTACTACGAGCAGTACTTC | CASSFRTGYYEQYF
TRBJ1-2 | TRBD1 | - | TRBV4-1 | TGCGCCAGCAGCCAAGATGTCGAGACAGGGCTGCGGTATGGCTACACCTTC | CASSQDVETGLRYGYTF
TRBJ1-2 | - | - | TRBV10-1 | TGCGCCAGCACCACGGAGGGAGAGACAGAGCCCCTTGGCTACACCTTC | CASTTEGETEPLGYTF
TRBJ2-5 | - | - | TRBV19 | TGTGCCAGTAGTACTTTTGGGCCTGGGGAGACCCAGTACTTC | CASSTFGPGETQYF
TRBJ2-1 | - | - | TRBV9 | TGTGCCAGCAGCGACCTTTCGCGCTCCTACAATGAGCAGTTCTTC | CASSDLSRSYNEQFF
TRBJ2-1 | TRBD2 | once | TRBV27 | TGTGCCAGCAGTCTCCCTAGCGGGAGGAATGAGCAGTTCTTC | CASSLPSGRNEQFF
TRBJ1-2 | - | - | TRBV9 | TGTGCCAGCAGTGGCGGAGAGTACGACTATGGCTACACCTTC | CASSGGEYDYGYTF
TRBJ2-7 | - | - | TRBV5-6 | TGTGCCAGCAGCTTGGGGGGGCCCAACTACGAGCAGTACTTC | CASSLGGPNYEQYF
TRBJ2-7 | TRBD2 | - | TRBV5-1 | TGCGCCAGCAGCTTGGCCATATTACTAGCGGGAGGGAATTCCTACGAGCAGTACTTC | CASSLAILLAGGNSYEQYF
TRBJ1-2 | TRBD1 | - | TRBV27 | TGTGCCAGCAGTATAAAGACAGGGGCTGGTGGCTACACCTTC | CASSIKTGAGGYTF
TRBJ1-1 | - | - | TRBV4-1 | TGCGCCAGCAGCCAAGGAGGGGGAATTACTGAAGCTTTCTTT | CASSQGGGITEAFF
TRBJ2-5 | - | - | TRBV19 | TGTGCCAGTAGTCCCCGGTCGGGGAGGGAGACCCAGTACTTC | CASSPRSGRETQYF
TRBJ2-2 | - | once | TRBV9 | TGTGCCAGCAGCGGCCGGACCGGGGAGCTGTTTTTT | CASSGRTGELFF
TRBJ1-4 | TRBD1 | - | TRBV7-9 | TGTGCCAGCAGCGAAAGGGGACAGAGTGAAAAACTGTTTTTT | CASSERGQSEKLFF
TRBJ2-1 | TRBD1 | - | TRBV19 | TGTGCCAGTAGGACAGGGCTTGAGCAGTTCTTC | CASRTGLEQFF
TRBJ1-2 | TRBD1 | - | TRBV4-1 | TGCGCCAGCAGCCAGAGACAGGGGGCGAACTATGGCTACACCTTC | CASSQRQGANYGYTF
TRBJ2-1 | TRBD2 | - | TRBV2 | TGTGCCAGCAGTGGGAGGGAGGGAACATACAATGAGCAGTTCTTC | CASSGREGTYNEQFF
TRBJ2-1 | - | - | TRBV7-3 | TGTGCCAGCAGCCGCCATGAGCGGAAGTACAATGAGCAGTTCTTC | CASSRHERKYNEQFF
TRBJ2-5 | - | - | TRBV13 | TGTGCCAGCAGCTTAGGGGTGGGGGAGGCCCAGTACTTC | CASSLGVGEAQYF
TRBJ2-7 | - | - | TRBV27 | TGTGCCAGCAGTTTGAACCCTCCGTACACTAGGGAGCAGTACTTC | CASSLNPPYTREQYF
TRBJ1-1 | - | few | TRBV9 | TGTGCCAGCAGCGGAAAGCTAGGGGGGAACACTGAAGCTTTCTTT | CASSGKLGGNTEAFF
TRBJ2-7 | - | - | TRBV19 | TGTGCCAGTAGTCCGACGACAGGCTTGTCCTACGAGCAGTACTTC | CASSPTTGLSYEQYF